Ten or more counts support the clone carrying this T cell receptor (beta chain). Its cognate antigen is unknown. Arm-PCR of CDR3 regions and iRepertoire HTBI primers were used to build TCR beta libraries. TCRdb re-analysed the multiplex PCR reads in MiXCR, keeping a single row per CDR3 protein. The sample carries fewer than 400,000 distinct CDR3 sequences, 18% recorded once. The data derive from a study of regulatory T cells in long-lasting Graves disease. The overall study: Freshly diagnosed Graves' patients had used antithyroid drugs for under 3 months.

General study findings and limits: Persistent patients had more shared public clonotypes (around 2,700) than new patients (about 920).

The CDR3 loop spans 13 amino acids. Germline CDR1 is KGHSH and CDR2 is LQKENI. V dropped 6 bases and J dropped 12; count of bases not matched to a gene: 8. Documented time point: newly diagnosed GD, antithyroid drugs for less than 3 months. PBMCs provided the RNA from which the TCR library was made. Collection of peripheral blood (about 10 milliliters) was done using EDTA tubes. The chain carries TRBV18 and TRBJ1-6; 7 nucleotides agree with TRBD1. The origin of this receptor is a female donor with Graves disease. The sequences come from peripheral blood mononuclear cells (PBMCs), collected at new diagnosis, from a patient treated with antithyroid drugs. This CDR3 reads CASSSGTDLPLHF. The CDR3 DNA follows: TGTGCCAGCTCCTCCGGGACAGATCTACCCCTCCACTTT.